Included here is one T cell receptor beta chain sequence, with context. V gave up 6 bases and J gave up 6 bases, with 20 bases separating them. Germline V gene lookup returns CDR1 SNHLY and CDR2 FYNNEI. The CDR3 covers 15 residues. The data were obtained in a study of blood T cell repertoires in COVID-19. Study context: Collection of acute and convalescent COVID-19 samples took place in the United States, Italy and Spain. From T cells, B-cell-depleted T cells, or PBMCs came the material, which was cDNA or gDNA.

It was during active infection that Seattle patients were enrolled and then longitudinally followed. In the source study's methods: The authors estimated nucleated cell counts from reference gene primer amplification. TCRdb keeps only in-frame clones here, not all; method: immunoSEQ multiplex PCR. V and J calls and clone size are given by that table; D and trimming were obtained from the DNA. The sample holds over 150,000 clones, 94% seen once. The genes are TRBV2 and TRBJ1-1; D not certain. The TCR comes from a man aged 25-45 years with COVID-19, enrolled during active disease. Sequencing was done on a sample of peripheral blood. The CDR3 sequence: CASSAHKGEYPEAFF. CDR3 DNA: TGTGCCAGCAGCGCGCACAAGGGAGAGTACCCTGAAGCTTTCTTT.